One T cell receptor (beta chain) is described in this entry. This record belongs to a study of tumor-infiltrating lymphocytes in localized non-small cell lung cancer. This CDR3 spans 12 amino acids. Germline lookup yields CDR1 MDHEN and CDR2 SYDVKM. V lost 5 bases and J lost 4, with 8 bases in between. The method was immunoSEQ multiplex PCR; TCRdb's version includes in-frame clones alone and lacks a portion of them. The sample lists fewer than 15,000 clones; over 65% were seen once. Sequencing was done on a sample of lung tumor tissue. This receptor was obtained from a human donor with non-small cell lung cancer. The gene calls are TRBV28 and TRBJ1-2, with D perhaps TRBD1 (5 bases). CDR3 residues: CASSPGPYGYTF. CDR3 coding DNA: TGTGCCAGCAGTCCGGGGCCCTATGGCTACACCTTC.